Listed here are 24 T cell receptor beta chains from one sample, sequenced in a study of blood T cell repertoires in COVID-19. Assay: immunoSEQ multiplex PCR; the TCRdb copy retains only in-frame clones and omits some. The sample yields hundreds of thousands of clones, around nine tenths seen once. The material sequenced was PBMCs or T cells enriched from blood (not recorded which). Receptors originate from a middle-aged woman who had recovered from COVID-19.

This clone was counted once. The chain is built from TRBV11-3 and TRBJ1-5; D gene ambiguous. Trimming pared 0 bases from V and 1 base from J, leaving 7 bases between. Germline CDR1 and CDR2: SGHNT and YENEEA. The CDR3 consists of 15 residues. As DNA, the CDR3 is TGTGCCAGCAGCTTAGACGGGGAGAGCAATCAGCCCCAGCATTTT. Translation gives CASSLDGESNQPQHF.

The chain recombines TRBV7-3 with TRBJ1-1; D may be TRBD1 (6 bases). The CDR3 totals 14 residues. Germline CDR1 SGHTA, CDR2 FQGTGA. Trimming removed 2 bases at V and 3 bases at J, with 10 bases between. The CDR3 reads CASSLAGQYTEAFF. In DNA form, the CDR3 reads TGTGCCAGCAGCTTAGCCGGACAGTACACTGAAGCTTTCTTT.

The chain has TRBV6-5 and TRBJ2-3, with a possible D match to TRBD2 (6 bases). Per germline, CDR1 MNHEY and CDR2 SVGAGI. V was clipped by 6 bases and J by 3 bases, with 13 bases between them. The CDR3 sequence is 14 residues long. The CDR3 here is CASRRDFKTDTQYF. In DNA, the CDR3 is TGTGCCAGCAGGAGGGACTTCAAGACAGATACGCAGTATTTT.

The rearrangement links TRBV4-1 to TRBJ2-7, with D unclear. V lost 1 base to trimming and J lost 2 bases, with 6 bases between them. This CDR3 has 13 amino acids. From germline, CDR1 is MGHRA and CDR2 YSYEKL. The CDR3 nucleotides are TGCGCCAGCAGCCAAGGGCAGGCCTACGAGCAGTACTTC. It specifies CASSQGQAYEQYF.

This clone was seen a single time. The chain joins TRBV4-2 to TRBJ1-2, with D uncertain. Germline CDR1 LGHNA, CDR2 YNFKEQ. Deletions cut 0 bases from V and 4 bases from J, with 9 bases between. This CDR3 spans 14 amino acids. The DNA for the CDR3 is TGTGCCAGCAGCCAAGATCGAGGGAGCTATGGCTACACCTTC. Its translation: CASSQDRGSYGYTF.

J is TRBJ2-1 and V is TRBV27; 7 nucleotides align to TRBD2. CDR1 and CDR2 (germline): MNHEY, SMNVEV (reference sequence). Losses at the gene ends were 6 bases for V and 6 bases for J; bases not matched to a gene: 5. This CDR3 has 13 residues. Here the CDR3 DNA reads TGTGCCAGCAGGCCAGGGAGGGTCAATGAGCAGTTCTTC. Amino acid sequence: CASRPGRVNEQFF.

CDR3 amino acids: CASSYQGASYNEQFF. CDR3 sequence (DNA): TGTGCCAGCAGTTACCAGGGGGCGAGTTACAATGAGCAGTTCTTC. The rearrangement joins TRBV6-5 to TRBJ2-1, with TRBD1 matching 8 bases. V lost 2 bases and J lost 4; bases outside the gene matches: 4. Germline V lookup: CDR1 MNHEY, CDR2 SVGAGI. The CDR3 extends over 15 amino acids.

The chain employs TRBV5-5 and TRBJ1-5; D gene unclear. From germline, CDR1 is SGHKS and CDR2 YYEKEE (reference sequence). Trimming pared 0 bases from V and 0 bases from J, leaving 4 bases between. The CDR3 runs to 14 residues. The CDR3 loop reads CASSLAGSNQPQHF. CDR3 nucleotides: TGTGCCAGCAGCTTGGCGGGTAGCAATCAGCCCCAGCATTTT.

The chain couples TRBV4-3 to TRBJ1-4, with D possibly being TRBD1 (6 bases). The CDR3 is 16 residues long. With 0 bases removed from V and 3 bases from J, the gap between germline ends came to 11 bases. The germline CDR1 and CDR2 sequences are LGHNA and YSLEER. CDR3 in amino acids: CASSQEPQGPNEKLFF. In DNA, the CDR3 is TGCGCCAGCAGCCAAGAACCGCAGGGGCCTAATGAAAAACTGTTTTTT.

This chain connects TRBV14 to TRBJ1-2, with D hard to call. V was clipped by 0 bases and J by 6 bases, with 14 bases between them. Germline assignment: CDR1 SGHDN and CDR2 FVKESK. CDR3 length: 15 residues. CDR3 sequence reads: CASSQDVGADDGYTF. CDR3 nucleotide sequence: TGTGCCAGCAGCCAAGATGTAGGAGCGGACGATGGCTACACCTTC.

The CDR3 loop reads CASSRTSGRVGTGELFF. As DNA, the CDR3 is TGTGCCAGTAGTCGGACTAGCGGGAGGGTCGGCACCGGGGAGCTGTTTTTT. The chain is built from TRBV19 and TRBJ2-2; TRBD2 aligns across 15 bases. Trimming took 5 bases from V and 4 from J; bases not matched to a gene: 5. The germline CDR1 and CDR2 sequences are LNHDA and SQIVND (reference sequence). This CDR3 has 17 residues. The whole variable domain, remainder taken from reference TRBV19 and TRBJ2-2, is DGGITQSPKYLFRKEGQNVTLSCEQNLNHDAMYWYRQDPGQGLRLIYYSQIVNDFQKGDIAEGYSVSREKKESFPLTVTSAQKNPTAFYLCASSRTSGRVGTGELFFGEGSRLTVL.

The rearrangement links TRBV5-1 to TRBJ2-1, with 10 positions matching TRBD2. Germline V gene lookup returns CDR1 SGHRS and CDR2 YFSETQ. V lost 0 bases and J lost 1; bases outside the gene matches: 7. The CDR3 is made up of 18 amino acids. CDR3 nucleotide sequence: TGCGCCAGCAGCTTGGCCGCTAGCGGGAGTGTTTCCTACAATGAGCAGTTCTTC. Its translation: CASSLAASGSVSYNEQFF. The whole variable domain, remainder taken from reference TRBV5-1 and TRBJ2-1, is KAGVTQTPRYLIKTRGQQVTLSCSPISGHRSVSWYQQTPGQGLQFLFEYFSETQRNKGNFPGRFSGRQFSNSRSEMNVSTLELGDSALYLCASSLAASGSVSYNEQFFGPGTRLTVL.

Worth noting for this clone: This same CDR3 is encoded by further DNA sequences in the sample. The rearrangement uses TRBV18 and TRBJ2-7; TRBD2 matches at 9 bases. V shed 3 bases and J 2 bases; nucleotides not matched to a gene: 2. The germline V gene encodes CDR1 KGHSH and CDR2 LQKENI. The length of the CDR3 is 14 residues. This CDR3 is CASSPSGRPYEQYF. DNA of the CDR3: TGTGCCAGCTCACCTAGCGGGAGACCCTACGAGCAGTACTTC.

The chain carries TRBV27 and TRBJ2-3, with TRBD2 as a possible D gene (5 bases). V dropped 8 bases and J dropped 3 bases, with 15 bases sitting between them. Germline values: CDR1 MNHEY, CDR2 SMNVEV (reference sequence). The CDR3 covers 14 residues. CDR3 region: CASRRPSLTDTQYF. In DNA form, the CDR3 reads TGTGCCAGCCGGAGGCCTAGCTTAACAGATACGCAGTATTTT.

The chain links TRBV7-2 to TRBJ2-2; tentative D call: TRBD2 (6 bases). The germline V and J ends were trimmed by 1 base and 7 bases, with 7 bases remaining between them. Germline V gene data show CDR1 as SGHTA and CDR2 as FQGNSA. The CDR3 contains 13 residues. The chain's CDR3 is CASSLVGGGELFF. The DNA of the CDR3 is TGTGCCAGCAGCTTAGTCGGGGGCGGGGAGCTGTTTTTT. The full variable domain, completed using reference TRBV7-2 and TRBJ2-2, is GAGVSQSPSNKVTEKGKDVELRCDPISGHTALYWYRQSLGQGLEFLIYFQGNSAPDKSGLPSDRFSAERTGGSVSTLTIQRTQQEDSAVYLCASSLVGGGELFFGEGSRLTVL.

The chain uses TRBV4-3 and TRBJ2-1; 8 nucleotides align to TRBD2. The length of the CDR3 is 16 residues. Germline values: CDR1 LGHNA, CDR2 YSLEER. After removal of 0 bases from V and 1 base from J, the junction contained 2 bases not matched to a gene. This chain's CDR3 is CASSQDAGGSYNEQFF. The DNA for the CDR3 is TGCGCCAGCAGCCAAGATGCGGGAGGTTCCTACAATGAGCAGTTCTTC.

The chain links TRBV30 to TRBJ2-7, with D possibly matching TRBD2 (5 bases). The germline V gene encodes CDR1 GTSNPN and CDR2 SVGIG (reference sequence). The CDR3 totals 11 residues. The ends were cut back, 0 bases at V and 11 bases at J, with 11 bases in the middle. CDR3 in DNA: TGTGCCTGGAGTGTCGGGGAAAGAGAGTACTTC. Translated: CAWSVGEREYF.

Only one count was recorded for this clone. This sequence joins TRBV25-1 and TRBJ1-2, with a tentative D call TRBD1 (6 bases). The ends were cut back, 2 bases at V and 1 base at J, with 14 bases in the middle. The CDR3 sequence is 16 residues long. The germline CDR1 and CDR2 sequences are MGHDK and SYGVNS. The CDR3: CASSEGGAQNNYGYTF. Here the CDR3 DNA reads TGTGCCAGCAGTGAAGGGGGCGCCCAAAATAACTATGGCTACACCTTC.

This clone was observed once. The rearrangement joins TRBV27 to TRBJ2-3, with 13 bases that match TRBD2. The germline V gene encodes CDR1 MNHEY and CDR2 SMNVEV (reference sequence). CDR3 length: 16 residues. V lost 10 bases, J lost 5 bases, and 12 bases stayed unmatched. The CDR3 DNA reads TGTGCCAACTTCCTCGGACTAGCGGGAGTGGGAGATACGCAGTATTTT. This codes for CANFLGLAGVGDTQYF.

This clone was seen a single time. The chain's CDR3 is CASSQEPPGGRGRAGNRFYEQYF. CDR3 nucleotides: TGTGCCAGCAGCCAAGAACCCCCCGGGGGGCGCGGGAGGGCCGGTAATAGATTCTACGAGCAGTACTTC. The V call is TRBV4-2, the J call TRBJ2-7; 9 bases match TRBD2. The CDR3 has 23 amino acids. Germline CDR1 and CDR2: LGHNA and YNFKEQ. Trimming took 0 bases from V and 3 from J; bases not matched to a gene: 27.

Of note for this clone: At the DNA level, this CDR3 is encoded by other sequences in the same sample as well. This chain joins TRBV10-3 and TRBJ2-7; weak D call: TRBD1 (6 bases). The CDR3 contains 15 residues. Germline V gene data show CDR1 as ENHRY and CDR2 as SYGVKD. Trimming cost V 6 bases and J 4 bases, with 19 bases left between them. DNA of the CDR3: TGTGCCATCAGGGCCTCATCAGGGGTTTCTTACGAGCAGTACTTC. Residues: CAIRASSGVSYEQYF.

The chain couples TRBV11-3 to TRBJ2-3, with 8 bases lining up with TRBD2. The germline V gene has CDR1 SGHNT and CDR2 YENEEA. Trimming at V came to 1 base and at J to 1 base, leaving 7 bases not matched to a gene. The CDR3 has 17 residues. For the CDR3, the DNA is TGTGCCAGCAGCTTAGGGTCGTGGCGGGGGGGCACAGATACGCAGTATTTT. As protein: CASSLGSWRGGTDTQYF. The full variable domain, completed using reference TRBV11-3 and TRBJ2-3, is EAGVVQSPRYKIIEKKQPVAFWCNPISGHNTLYWYLQNLGQGPELLIRYENEEAVDDSQLPKDRFSAERLKGVDSTLKIQPAELGDSAVYLCASSLGSWRGGTDTQYFGPGTRLTVL.

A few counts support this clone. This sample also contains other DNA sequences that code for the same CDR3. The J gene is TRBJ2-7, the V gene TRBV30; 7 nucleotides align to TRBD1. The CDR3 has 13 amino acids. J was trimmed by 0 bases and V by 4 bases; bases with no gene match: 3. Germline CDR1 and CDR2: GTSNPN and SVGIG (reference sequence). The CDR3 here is CAWTRDSSYEQYF. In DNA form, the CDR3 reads TGTGCCTGGACCCGGGACAGCTCCTACGAGCAGTACTTC.

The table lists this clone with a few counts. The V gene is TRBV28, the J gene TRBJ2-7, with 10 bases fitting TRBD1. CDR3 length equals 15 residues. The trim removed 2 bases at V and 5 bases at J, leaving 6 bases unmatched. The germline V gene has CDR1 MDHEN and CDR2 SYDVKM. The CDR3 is CASSLRDRGLNEQYF. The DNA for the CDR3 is TGTGCCAGCAGTTTACGGGACAGGGGATTGAACGAGCAGTACTTC.